This entry describes one T cell receptor (beta chain). The antigen is unknown. The V gene's germline CDR1 is SGHTA and CDR2 FQGNSA. The CDR3 extends over 12 amino acids. The V end was cut by 5 bases, the J end by 10 bases, with 12 bases between. This record belongs to a study of shared clonotypes between healthy human individuals. Method: immunoSEQ multiplex PCR; TCRdb's copy keeps in-frame clones and lacks some. The table records about 2.4 million clones, 93% of them present only once. Study-level points and caveats: Sorted-subset samples were not fully sequenced, rarefaction indicated. Sampling included only blood; tissue repertoires likely differ.

Sequenced material: naive CD4+ T cells from PBMCs. Regarding subset: CD45RA+ positively selected. This sequence was found in a man between 18 and 29 years old in good health. Some clones in this sample may be carry-over from other donors' samples. The chain employs TRBV7-2 and TRBJ2-1, with a weak D call TRBD2 (5 bases). This chain's CDR3 is CASSLTRVEQFF. In nucleotides, the CDR3 is TGTGCCAGCAGCCTAACTAGAGTCGAGCAGTTCTTC.